These T cell receptor beta chains were read from a single sample in a study of low-dose radiotherapy and immunotherapy resistance in tumors. TCRdb used MiXCR to reprocess the reads, holding one entry per CDR3 protein. The profile shows 75,000 to 95,000 distinct CDR3 sequences, under 20% of them singletons. Sequences were derived from PBMCs, sampled before treatment. These receptors originate from a male donor with prostate cancer. Both conserved end residues are part of each CDR3. Fields, in order: V gene, D gene, clone size, J gene, CDR3 length, CDR3 DNA, CDR3 protein. D genes are given only for firm matches. A clone size is listed for some rows: how often the clone was seen (once, few, many), or a class if it is expanded.

TRBV5-1,-,few,TRBJ2-3,15,TGCGCCAGCAGCTTGGGACAGACTAGCACAGATACGCAGTATTTT,CASSLGQTSTDTQYF
TRBV15,-,many,TRBJ1-3,15,TGTGCCACCAGCACCGCGGGAGCGGGTAGAAACACCATATATTTT,CATSTAGAGRNTIYF
TRBV6-2/TRBV6-3,-,-,TRBJ2-1,12,TGTGCCAGCAGCCTTAGAAACAATGAGCAGTTCTTC,CASSLRNNEQFF
TRBV28,TRBD1,-,TRBJ2-4,14,TGTGCCAGCAGCCTACCCCGGCAGGGGGACATTCAGTACTTC,CASSLPRQGDIQYF
TRBV30,TRBD1,many,TRBJ1-1,14,TGTGCCTGGAGTAGGGGGACAGGTTCCACTGAAGCTTTCTTT,CAWSRGTGSTEAFF
TRBV7-2,TRBD1,many,TRBJ1-6,16,TGTGCCAGCAGAGTAGAATCGGGGACAGAAAATTCACCCCTCCACTTT,CASRVESGTENSPLHF
TRBV6-5,TRBD2,-,TRBJ2-3,16,TGTGCCAGCAGTAAACGTATAGCGGGCCGCACAGATACGCAGTATTTT,CASSKRIAGRTDTQYF
TRBV11-2,TRBD1,many,TRBJ2-4,20,TGTGCCAGCAGCTCGAGGGGGGGGACAGGGGGAGGATTAGCCAAAAACATTCAGTACTTC,CASSSRGGTGGGLAKNIQYF
TRBV2,-,-,TRBJ2-5,11,TGTGCCAGGAGGAGTGGGGAGACCCAGTACTTC,CARRSGETQYF
TRBV29-1,TRBD1,many,TRBJ2-2,14,TGCACCATTGTGAAGGGGGCGGGTACCGGGGAGCTGTTTTTT,CTIVKGAGTGELFF
TRBV2,-,many,TRBJ1-5,15,TGTGCCAGCAGTGGCACTCGGGGGGTAGGGCAGCCCCAGCATTTT,CASSGTRGVGQPQHF
TRBV6-2/TRBV6-3,TRBD1,many,TRBJ1-6,15,TGTGCCAGCAGTGTGGACAGGGGTAGGAATTCACCCCTCCACTTT,CASSVDRGRNSPLHF
TRBV3-1,TRBD2,-,TRBJ2-5,16,TGTGCCAGCAGCCCCCCACTAGCGGGTCGCCAAGAGACCCAGTACTTC,CASSPPLAGRQETQYF
TRBV28,TRBD2,many,TRBJ2-1,16,TGTGCCAGCAGTTCCAGACTAGCGGGGCCCTACAATGAGCAGTTCTTC,CASSSRLAGPYNEQFF